A selection of T cell receptor beta chains follows, all from one sample in a study of blood T cell repertoires in COVID-19. TCRdb keeps only in-frame clones here, not all; method: immunoSEQ multiplex PCR. The table lists some 100,000 clones, 88% of them singletons. Sequenced input: peripheral blood. Receptor source: a man in his fifties or sixties with COVID-19, enrolled during active disease. Both conserved end residues are part of each CDR3. D genes are given only for firm matches. Where a row states a size, it is once, few, many or the class of an expanded clone; other rows omit it.

TRBV18	TRBJ2-5	NA	NA	TGTGCCAGCTCACCACGAGGTCTGGGGGCGAGTGAGACCCAGTACTTC	CASSPRGLGASETQYF
TRBV18	TRBJ1-3	NA	NA	TGTGCCAGCTCACCGCGGGCCACTGATGGAAACACCATATATTTT	CASSPRATDGNTIYF
TRBV24-1	TRBJ2-3	TRBD2	NA	TGTGCCACCAGTGATTCCGGGACTAGCGGGGGGTTTGCAGATACGCAGTATTTT	CATSDSGTSGGFADTQYF
TRBV6-2/TRBV6-3	TRBJ1-6	NA	NA	TGTGCCAGCAGCCGTGGACAGAGCTCCTATAATTCACCCCTCCACTTT	CASSRGQSSYNSPLHF
TRBV9	TRBJ2-1	TRBD1	NA	TGTGCCAGCAGCGTCAGGGGGCAATCGAGCGAGCAGTTCTTC	CASSVRGQSSEQFF
TRBV27	TRBJ2-1	NA	NA	TGTGCCAGCAGTAGCCAGGGAAGTAATGAGCAGTTCTTC	CASSSQGSNEQFF
TRBV5-4	TRBJ2-1	TRBD2	NA	TGTGCCAGCAGCGGCGGGACTAGCCCAAACTACAATGAGCAGTTCTTC	CASSGGTSPNYNEQFF
TRBV18	TRBJ1-2	TRBD1	NA	TGTGCCAGCTCACCCGGAGGGGGCGCGGGCGGCTACACCTTC	CASSPGGGAGGYTF
TRBV5-7	TRBJ1-2	TRBD1	NA	TGTGCCAGCCCGACAGGGAACTATGGCTACACCTTC	CASPTGNYGYTF
TRBV18	TRBJ1-2	NA	NA	TGTGCCAGCTCACCACGGGAGGGCTACACCTTC	CASSPREGYTF
TRBV9	TRBJ2-1	NA	few	TGTGCCAGCAGCGTACAGGGAAAAGGGTACAATGAGCAGTTCTTC	CASSVQGKGYNEQFF
TRBV20-1	TRBJ1-1	NA	NA	TGCAGTGCCGAGGACAGCACTGAAGCTTTCTTT	CSAEDSTEAFF
TRBV6-2/TRBV6-3	TRBJ1-1	TRBD1	NA	TGTGCCAGCAGTTGGCCGGGACAGGGCTATAGGGAAGCTTTCTTT	CASSWPGQGYREAFF
TRBV4-3	TRBJ1-1	NA	NA	TGCGCCAGCAGCCACGATCAACAGAAGAACACTGAAGCTTTCTTT	CASSHDQQKNTEAFF
TRBV11-3	TRBJ2-5	NA	NA	TGTGCCAGCAGCGCCAGGGAGGTAGGGGAGACCCAGTACTTC	CASSAREVGETQYF
TRBV7-2	TRBJ1-5	NA	NA	TGTGCCAGCAGCATTAGCAACTTGCGCAATCAGCCCCAGCATTTT	CASSISNLRNQPQHF
TRBV7-3	TRBJ2-1	NA	once	TGTGCCAGCAGCTTAAGGTGGAGCCCGGTTTCCTACAATGAGCAGTTCTTC	CASSLRWSPVSYNEQFF